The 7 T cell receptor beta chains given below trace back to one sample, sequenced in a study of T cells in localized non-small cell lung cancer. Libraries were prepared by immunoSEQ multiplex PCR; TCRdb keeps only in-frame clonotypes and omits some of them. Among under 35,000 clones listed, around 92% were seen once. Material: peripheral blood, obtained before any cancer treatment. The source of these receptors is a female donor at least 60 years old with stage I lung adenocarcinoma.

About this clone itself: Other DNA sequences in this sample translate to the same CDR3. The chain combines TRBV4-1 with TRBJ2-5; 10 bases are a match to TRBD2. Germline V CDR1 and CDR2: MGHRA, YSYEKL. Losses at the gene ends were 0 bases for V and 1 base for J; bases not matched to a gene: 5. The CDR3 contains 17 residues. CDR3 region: CASSQDRERGGQETQYF. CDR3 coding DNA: TGCGCCAGCAGCCAAGATCGTGAGCGGGGGGGCCAAGAGACCCAGTACTTC.

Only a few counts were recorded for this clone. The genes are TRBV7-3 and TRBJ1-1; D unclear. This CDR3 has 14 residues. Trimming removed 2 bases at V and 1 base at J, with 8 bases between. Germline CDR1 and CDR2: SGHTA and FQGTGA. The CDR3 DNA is TGTGCCAGCAGCTTAGGGTCGGGGAACACTGAAGCTTTCTTT. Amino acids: CASSLGSGNTEAFF.

In DNA, the CDR3 is TGCGCCAGCAGCTTGGGCAAGGGGGCGTGGGCTAACTATGGCTACACCTTC. Its protein is CASSLGKGAWANYGYTF. The chain joins TRBV5-1 to TRBJ1-2; 7 positions match TRBD1. The CDR3 totals 17 residues. With V trimmed by 0 bases and J by 0 bases, 8 bases remained unmatched. Germline V CDR1 and CDR2: SGHRS, YFSETQ.

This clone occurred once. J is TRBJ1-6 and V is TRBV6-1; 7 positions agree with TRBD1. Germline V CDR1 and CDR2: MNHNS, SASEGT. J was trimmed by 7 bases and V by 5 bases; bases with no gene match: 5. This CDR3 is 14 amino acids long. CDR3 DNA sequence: TGTGCCAGCAGTCCGCCGGGACAGAATTCACCCCTCCACTTT. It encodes CASSPPGQNSPLHF.

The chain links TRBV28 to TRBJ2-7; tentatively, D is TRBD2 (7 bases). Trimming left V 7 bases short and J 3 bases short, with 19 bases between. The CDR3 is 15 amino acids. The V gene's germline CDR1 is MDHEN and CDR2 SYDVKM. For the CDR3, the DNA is TGTGCCAGCACCGGGGGGCCTGTGGAGGGCTACGAGCAGTACTTC. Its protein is CASTGGPVEGYEQYF.

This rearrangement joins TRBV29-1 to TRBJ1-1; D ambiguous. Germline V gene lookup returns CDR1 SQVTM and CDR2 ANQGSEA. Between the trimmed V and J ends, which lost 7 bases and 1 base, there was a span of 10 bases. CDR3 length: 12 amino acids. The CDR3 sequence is CSARTGNTEAFF. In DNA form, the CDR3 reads TGCAGCGCCCGGACGGGGAACACTGAAGCTTTCTTT.

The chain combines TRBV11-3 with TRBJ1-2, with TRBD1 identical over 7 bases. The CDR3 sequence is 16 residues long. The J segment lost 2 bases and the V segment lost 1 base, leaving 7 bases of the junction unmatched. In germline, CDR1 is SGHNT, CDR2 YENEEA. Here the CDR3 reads CASSLGGTGANYGYTF. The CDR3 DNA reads TGTGCCAGCAGCTTAGGGGGTACAGGGGCGAACTATGGCTACACCTTC.